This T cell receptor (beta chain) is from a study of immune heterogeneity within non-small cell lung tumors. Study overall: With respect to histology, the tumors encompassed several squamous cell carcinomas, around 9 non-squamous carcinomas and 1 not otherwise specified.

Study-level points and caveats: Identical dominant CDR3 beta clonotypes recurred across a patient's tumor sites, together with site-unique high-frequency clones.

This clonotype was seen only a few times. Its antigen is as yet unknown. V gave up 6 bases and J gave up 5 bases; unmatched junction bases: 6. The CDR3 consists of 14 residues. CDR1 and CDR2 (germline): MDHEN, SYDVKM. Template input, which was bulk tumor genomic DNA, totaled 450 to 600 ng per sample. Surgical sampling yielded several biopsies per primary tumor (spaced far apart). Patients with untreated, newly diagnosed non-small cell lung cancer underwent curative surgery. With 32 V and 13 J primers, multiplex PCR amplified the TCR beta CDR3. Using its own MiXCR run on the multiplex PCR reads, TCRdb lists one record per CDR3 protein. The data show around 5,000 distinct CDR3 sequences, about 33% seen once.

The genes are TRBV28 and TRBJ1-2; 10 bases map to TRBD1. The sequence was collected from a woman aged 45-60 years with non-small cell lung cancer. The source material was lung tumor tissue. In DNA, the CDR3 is TGTGCCAGCAGCCCCGTGGGACAGGGGTATGGCTACACCTTC. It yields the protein CASSPVGQGYGYTF.